This T cell receptor beta chain emerged from a study of tumor and adjacent non-tumor tissue in lung cancer. Overall study context: Histology: around 13 adenocarcinoma, a couple of squamous cell carcinoma, 1 small cell lung cancer. On average, productive TCRbeta reads reached about 4.17 million per sample. Study conclusions and caveats: In normal lung, the top 100 clones were significantly more dominant than in tumor.

TCRbeta libraries were built with three rounds of nested PCR, modified from ARM-PCR. TCRdb re-derived calls from the multiplex PCR reads in MiXCR, one entry per CDR3 protein. The sample carries approximately 140,000 distinct CDR3 sequences, about 71% recorded once. Turning to this clonotype: Its antigen is still unknown. A much larger clone differs by one base, so this may be a read error.

This sample's RNA came from whole unsorted tissue. Donors were chemotherapy-naive, newly diagnosed lung cancer surgical patients in China, August–late 2014. The source of this sequence is a man in his sixties with small cell lung cancer. Sequencing input: lung tumor tissue.

The CDR3 coding sequence is TGTGCCAGCAGCTCGGGACAGGGGGTCACCGGGGAGCTGCTTTTT. Translated: CASSSGQGVTGELLF. This chain uses TRBV7-9 with TRBJ2-2; the match to TRBD1 covers 11 bases. Germline V gene data show CDR1 as SEHNR and CDR2 as FQNEAQ (reference sequence). The CDR3 covers 15 residues.